Listed below are T cell receptor beta chains from one sample, sequenced in a study of blood T cells in healthy people across ages. TCRdb fed the 5' RACE reads into MiXCR, producing one record per CDR3 protein. This table has about 780,000 distinct CDR3 sequences, less than 60% appearing once. Sample: blood. The receptors were sampled from a man aged 80 or over in good health. CDR3s include the opening cysteine and the closing phenylalanine or tryptophan. Fields, in order: V gene, J gene, D gene, clone size, CDR3 DNA, CDR3 protein. A D gene is named only where the DNA matches it firmly. Clone size is stated in some rows and not others, as once, few, many or a class when expanded.

v_gene: TRBV13
j_gene: TRBJ2-3
d_gene: NA
abundance: few
CDR3nt: TGTGCCAGCAGCCCCCAGACTAGTTGGGATACGCAGTATTTT
CDR3aa: CASSPQTSWDTQYF

v_gene: TRBV20-1
j_gene: TRBJ2-7
d_gene: NA
abundance: few
CDR3nt: TGCAGTGCTCGTGGGGATACCTACGAGCAGTACTTC
CDR3aa: CSARGDTYEQYF

v_gene: TRBV11-2
j_gene: TRBJ2-4
d_gene: TRBD2
abundance: NA
CDR3nt: TGTGCCAGCCCAGGAGCGGGAGAGGCCAAAAACATTCAGTACTTC
CDR3aa: CASPGAGEAKNIQYF

v_gene: TRBV12-3/TRBV12-4
j_gene: TRBJ2-1
d_gene: NA
abundance: NA
CDR3nt: TGTGCCAGCAACAAACCGTCCTACAATGAGCAGTTCTTC
CDR3aa: CASNKPSYNEQFF

v_gene: TRBV29-1
j_gene: TRBJ1-2
d_gene: TRBD1
abundance: few
CDR3nt: TGCAGCGTTGAAGGGGGGACAGGGTCTCACGGCTACACCTTC
CDR3aa: CSVEGGTGSHGYTF

v_gene: TRBV20-1
j_gene: TRBJ2-3
d_gene: NA
abundance: NA
CDR3nt: TGCAGTGCTAGATTGGGCGGAGACACAGATCCGCAGTATTTT
CDR3aa: CSARLGGDTDPQYF

v_gene: TRBV7-8
j_gene: TRBJ2-3
d_gene: NA
abundance: NA
CDR3nt: TGTGCCAGCAGCTTAGGGTACGGATTGAACACAGATACGCAGTATTTT
CDR3aa: CASSLGYGLNTDTQYF

v_gene: TRBV9
j_gene: TRBJ2-7
d_gene: NA
abundance: NA
CDR3nt: TGTGCCAGCAGCGTAGCAAGTACGTCCTACGAGCAGTACTTC
CDR3aa: CASSVASTSYEQYF

v_gene: TRBV4-1
j_gene: TRBJ1-4
d_gene: TRBD1
abundance: NA
CDR3nt: TGCGCCAGCAGCCAAGCCGGGACAGGGGACGAAAAACTGTTTTTT
CDR3aa: CASSQAGTGDEKLFF

v_gene: TRBV11-2
j_gene: TRBJ2-1
d_gene: TRBD2
abundance: NA
CDR3nt: TGTGCCAGCAGCTTCCGACTAGCGGGAGGGACCTCCTACAATGAGCAGTTCTTC
CDR3aa: CASSFRLAGGTSYNEQFF